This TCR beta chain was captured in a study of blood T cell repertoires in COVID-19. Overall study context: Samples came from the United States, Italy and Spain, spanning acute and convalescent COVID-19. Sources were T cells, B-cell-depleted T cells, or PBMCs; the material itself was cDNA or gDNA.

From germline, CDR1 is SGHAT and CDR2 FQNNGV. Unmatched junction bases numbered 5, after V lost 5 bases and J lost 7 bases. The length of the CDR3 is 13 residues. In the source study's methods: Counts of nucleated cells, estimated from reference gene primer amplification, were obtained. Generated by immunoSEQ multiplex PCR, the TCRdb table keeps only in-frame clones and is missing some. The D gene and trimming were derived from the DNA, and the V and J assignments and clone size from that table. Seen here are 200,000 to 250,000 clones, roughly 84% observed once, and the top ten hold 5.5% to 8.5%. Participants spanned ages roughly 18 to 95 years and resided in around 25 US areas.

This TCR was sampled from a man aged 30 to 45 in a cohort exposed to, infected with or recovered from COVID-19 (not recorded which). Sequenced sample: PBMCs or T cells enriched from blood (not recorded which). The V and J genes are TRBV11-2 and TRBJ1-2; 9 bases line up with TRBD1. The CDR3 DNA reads TGTGCCAGCAGCCAAGACAGGGGGATTGGCTACACCTTC. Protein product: CASSQDRGIGYTF. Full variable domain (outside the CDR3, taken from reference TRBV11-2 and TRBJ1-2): EAGVAQSPRYKIIEKRQSVAFWCNPISGHATLYWYQQILGQGPKLLIQFQNNGVVDDSQLPKDRFSAERLKGVDSTLKIQPAKLEDSAVYLCASSQDRGIGYTFGSGTRLTVV.